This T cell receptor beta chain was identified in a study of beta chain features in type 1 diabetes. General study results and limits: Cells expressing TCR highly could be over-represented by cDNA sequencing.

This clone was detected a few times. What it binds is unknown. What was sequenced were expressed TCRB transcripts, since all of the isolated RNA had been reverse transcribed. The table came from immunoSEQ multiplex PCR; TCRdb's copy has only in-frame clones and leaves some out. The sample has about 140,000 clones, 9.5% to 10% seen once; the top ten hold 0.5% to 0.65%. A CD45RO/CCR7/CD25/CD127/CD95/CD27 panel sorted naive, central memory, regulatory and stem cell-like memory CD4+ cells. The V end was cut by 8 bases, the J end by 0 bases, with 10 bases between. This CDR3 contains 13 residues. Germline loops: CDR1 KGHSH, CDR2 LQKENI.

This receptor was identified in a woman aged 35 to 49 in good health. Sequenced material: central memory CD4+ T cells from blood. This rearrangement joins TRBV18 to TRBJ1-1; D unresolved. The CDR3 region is CASPGRVNTEAFF. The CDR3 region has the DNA TGTGCCAGCCCGGGGAGGGTGAACACTGAAGCTTTCTTT.